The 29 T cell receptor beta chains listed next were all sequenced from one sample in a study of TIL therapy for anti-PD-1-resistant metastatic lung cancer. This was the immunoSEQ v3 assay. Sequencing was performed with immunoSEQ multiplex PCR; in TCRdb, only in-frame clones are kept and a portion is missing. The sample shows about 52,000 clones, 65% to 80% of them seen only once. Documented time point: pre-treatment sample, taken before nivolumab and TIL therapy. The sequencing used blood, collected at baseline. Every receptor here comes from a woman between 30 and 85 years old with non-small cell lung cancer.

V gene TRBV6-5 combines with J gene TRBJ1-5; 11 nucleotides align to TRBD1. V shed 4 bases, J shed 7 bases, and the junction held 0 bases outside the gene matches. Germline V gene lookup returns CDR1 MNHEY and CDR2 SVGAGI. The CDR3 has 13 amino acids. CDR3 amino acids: CASSWDRGQPQHF. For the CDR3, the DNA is TGTGCCAGCAGTTGGGACAGGGGGCAGCCCCAGCATTTT.

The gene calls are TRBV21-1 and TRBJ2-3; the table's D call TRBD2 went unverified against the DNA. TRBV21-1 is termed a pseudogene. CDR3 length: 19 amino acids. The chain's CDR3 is CASSKGGTSGVRRTDTQYF. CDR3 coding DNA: TGTGCCAGCAGCAAAGGTGGTACTAGCGGAGTCCGGCGCACAGATACGCAGTATTTT.

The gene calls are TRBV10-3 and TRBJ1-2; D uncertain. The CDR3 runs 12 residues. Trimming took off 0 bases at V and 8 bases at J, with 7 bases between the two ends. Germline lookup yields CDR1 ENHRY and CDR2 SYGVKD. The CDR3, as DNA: TGTGCCATCAGTGAGTCTGAGGGAGGCTACACCTTC. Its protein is CAISESEGGYTF.

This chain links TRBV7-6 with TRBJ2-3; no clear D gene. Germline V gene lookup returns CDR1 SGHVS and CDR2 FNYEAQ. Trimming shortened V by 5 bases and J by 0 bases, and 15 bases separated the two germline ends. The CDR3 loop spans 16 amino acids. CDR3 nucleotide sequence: TGTGCCAGCAGCCTTGGGATTCTTACGAGCACAGATACGCAGTATTTT. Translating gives CASSLGILTSTDTQYF.

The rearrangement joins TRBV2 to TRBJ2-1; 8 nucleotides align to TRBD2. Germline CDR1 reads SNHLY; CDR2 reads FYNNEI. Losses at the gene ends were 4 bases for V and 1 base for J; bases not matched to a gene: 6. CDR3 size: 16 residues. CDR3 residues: CASSGSGSRSYNEQFF. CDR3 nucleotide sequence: TGTGCCAGCAGTGGGAGCGGGAGTAGGTCCTACAATGAGCAGTTCTTC. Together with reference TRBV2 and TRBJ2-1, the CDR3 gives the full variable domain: EPEVTQTPSHQVTQMGQEVILRCVPISNHLYFYWYRQILGQKVEFLVSFYNNEISEKSEIFDDQFSVERPDGSNFTLKIRSTKLEDSAMYFCASSGSGSRSYNEQFFGPGTRLTVL.

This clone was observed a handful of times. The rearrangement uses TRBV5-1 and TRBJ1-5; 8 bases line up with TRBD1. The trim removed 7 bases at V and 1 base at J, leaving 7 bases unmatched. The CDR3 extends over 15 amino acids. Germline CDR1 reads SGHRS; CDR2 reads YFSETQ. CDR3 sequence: CASGQGRTSNQPQHF. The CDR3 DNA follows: TGCGCCAGCGGACAGGGTAGAACCAGCAATCAGCCCCAGCATTTT. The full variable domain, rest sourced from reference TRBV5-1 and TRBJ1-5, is KAGVTQTPRYLIKTRGQQVTLSCSPISGHRSVSWYQQTPGQGLQFLFEYFSETQRNKGNFPGRFSGRQFSNSRSEMNVSTLELGDSALYLCASGQGRTSNQPQHFGDGTRLSIL.

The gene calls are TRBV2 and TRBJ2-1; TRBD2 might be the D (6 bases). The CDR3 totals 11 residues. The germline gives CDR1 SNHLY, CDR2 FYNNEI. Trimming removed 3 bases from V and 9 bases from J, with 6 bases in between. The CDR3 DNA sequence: TGTGCCAGCAGTGACGGGGGTGAGCAGTTCTTC. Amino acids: CASSDGGEQFF.

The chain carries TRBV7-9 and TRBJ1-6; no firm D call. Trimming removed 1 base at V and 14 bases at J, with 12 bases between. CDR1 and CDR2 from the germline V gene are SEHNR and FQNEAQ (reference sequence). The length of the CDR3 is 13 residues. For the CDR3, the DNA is TGTGCCAGCAGCTTAGGGGGAACAATCACCCTCCACTTT. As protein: CASSLGGTITLHF.

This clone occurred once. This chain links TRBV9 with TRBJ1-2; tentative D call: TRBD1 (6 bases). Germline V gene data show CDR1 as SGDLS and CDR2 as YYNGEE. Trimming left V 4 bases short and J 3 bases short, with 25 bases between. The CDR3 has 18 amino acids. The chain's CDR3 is CASSPAGRGNEWDYGYTF. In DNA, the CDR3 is TGTGCCAGCAGCCCCGCGGGCAGGGGCAACGAATGGGACTATGGCTACACCTTC.

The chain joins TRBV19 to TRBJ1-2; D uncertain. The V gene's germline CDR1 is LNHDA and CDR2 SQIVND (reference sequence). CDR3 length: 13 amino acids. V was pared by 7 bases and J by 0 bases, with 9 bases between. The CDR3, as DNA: TGTGCCAGTACCCCACAAGCTAACTATGGCTACACCTTC. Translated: CASTPQANYGYTF.

The CDR3 nucleotides are TGTGCCAGCAGTTATAGCTCGTCACCCCTCCACTTT. Translation gives CASSYSSSPLHF. The J gene is TRBJ1-6, the V gene TRBV28; no clear D. V lost 4 bases to trimming and J lost 10 bases, with 8 bases between them. Germline V lookup: CDR1 MDHEN, CDR2 SYDVKM. CDR3 length: 12 amino acids.

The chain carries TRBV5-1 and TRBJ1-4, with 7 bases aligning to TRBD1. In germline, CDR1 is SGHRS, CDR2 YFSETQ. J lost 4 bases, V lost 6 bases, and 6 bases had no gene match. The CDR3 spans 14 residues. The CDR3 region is CASTEGTVNEKLFF. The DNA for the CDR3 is TGCGCCAGCACGGAGGGGACAGTTAATGAAAAACTGTTTTTT. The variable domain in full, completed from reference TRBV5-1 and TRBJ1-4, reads KAGVTQTPRYLIKTRGQQVTLSCSPISGHRSVSWYQQTPGQGLQFLFEYFSETQRNKGNFPGRFSGRQFSNSRSEMNVSTLELGDSALYLCASTEGTVNEKLFFGSGTQLSVL.

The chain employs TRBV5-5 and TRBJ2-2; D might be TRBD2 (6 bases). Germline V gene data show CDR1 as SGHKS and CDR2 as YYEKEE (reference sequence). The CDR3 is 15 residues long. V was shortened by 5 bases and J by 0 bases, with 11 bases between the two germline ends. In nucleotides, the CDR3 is TGTGCCAGCAGACTCGGGACTTCGAACACCGGGGAGCTGTTTTTT. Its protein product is CASRLGTSNTGELFF.

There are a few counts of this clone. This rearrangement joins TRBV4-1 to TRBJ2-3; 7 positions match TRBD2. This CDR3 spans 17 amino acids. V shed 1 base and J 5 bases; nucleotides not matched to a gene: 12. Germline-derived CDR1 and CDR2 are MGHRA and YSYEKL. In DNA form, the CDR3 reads TGCGCCAGCAGCCAAGGTAGAGCCAGCGGGGAGATAGATACGCAGTATTTT. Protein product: CASSQGRASGEIDTQYF.

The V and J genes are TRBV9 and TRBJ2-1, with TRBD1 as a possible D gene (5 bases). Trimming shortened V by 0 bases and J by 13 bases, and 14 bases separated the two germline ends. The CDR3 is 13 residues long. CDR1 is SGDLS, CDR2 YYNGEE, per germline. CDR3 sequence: CASSVVDLGRQFF. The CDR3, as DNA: TGTGCCAGCAGCGTAGTTGACCTGGGGCGACAGTTCTTC.

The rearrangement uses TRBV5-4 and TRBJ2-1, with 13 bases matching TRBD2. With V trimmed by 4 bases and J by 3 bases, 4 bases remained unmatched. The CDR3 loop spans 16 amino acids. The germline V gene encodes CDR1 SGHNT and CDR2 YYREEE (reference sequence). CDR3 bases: TGTGCCAGCAGCACCGGACTAGCGGGAGACTACAATGAGCAGTTCTTC. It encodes CASSTGLAGDYNEQFF.

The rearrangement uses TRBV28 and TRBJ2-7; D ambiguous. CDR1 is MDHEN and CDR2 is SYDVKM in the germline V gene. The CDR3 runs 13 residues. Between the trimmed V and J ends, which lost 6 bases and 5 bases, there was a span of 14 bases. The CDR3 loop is CASRATNLDEQYF. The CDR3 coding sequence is TGTGCCAGCAGGGCTACTAACCTGGACGAGCAGTACTTC. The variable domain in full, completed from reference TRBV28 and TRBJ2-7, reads DVKVTQSSRYLVKRTGEKVFLECVQDMDHENMFWYRQDPGLGLRLIYFSYDVKMKEKGDIPEGYSVSREKKERFSLILESASTNQTSMYLCASRATNLDEQYFGPGTRLTVT.

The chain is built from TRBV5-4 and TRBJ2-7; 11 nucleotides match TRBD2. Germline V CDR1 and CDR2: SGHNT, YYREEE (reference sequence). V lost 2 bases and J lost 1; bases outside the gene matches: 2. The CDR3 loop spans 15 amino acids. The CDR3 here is CASSFSSGGSYEQYF. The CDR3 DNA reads TGTGCCAGCAGCTTTTCTAGCGGGGGGTCCTACGAGCAGTACTTC.

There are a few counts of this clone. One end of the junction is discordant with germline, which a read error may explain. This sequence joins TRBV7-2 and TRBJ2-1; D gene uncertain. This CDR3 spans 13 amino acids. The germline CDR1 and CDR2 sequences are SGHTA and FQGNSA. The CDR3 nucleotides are TGCGCCAGCAGCCACGAGACCTGGGGTGAGCAGTTCTTC. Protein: CASSHETWGEQFF. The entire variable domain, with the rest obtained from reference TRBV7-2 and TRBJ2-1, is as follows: GAGVSQSPSNKVTEKGKDVELRCDPISGHTALYWYRQSLGQGLEFLIYFQGNSAPDKSGLPSDRFSAERTGGSVSTLTIQRTQQEDSAVYLCASSHETWGEQFFGPGTRLTVL.

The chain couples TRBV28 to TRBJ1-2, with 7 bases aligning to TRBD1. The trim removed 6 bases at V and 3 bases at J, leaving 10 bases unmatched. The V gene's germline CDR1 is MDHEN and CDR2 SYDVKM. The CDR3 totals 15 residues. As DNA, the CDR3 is TGTGCCAGCAGGTGGTCAGGGGGGATGTACTATGGCTACACCTTC. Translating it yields CASRWSGGMYYGYTF.

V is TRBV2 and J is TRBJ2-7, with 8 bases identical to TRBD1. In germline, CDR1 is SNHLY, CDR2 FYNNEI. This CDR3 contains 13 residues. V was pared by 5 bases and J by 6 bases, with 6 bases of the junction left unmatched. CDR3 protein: CASSPTGAGEQYF. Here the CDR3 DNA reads TGTGCCAGCAGTCCGACAGGGGCCGGCGAGCAGTACTTC.

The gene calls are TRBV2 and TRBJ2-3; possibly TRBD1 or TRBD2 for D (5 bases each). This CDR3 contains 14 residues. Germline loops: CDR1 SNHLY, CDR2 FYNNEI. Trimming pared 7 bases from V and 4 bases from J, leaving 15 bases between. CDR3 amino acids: CASTWDQASDTQYF. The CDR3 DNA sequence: TGTGCCAGCACCTGGGACCAGGCGTCAGATACGCAGTATTTT.

DNA of the CDR3: TGTGCCAGCAGCCAAGACCGAGGGGCCTTGGGTCAGCCCCAGCATTTT. Amino acids: CASSQDRGALGQPQHF. This chain joins TRBV4-2 and TRBJ1-5; D is perhaps TRBD1 (5 bases). V lost 0 bases and J lost 6, with 15 bases in between. Germline CDR1 and CDR2: LGHNA and YNFKEQ. This CDR3 spans 16 amino acids.

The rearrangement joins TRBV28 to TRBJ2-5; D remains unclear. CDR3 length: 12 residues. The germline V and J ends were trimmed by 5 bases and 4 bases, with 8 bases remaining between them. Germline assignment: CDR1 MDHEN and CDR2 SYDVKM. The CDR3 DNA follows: TGTGCCAGCAGTACCCCTCTAGAGACCCAGTACTTC. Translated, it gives CASSTPLETQYF. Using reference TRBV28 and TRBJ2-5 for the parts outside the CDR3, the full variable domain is DVKVTQSSRYLVKRTGEKVFLECVQDMDHENMFWYRQDPGLGLRLIYFSYDVKMKEKGDIPEGYSVSREKKERFSLILESASTNQTSMYLCASSTPLETQYFGPGTRLLVL.

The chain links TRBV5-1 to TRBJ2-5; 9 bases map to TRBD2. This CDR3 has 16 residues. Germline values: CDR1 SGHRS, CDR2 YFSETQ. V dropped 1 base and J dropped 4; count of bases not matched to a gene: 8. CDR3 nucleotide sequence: TGCGCCAGCAGCTTGAGCGGGAGGACCGGACGAGAGACCCAGTACTTC. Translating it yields CASSLSGRTGRETQYF.

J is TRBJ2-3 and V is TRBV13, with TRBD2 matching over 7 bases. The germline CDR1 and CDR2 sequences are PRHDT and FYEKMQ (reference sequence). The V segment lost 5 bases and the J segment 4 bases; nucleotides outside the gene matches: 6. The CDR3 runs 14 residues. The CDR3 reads CASSTRGGADTQYF. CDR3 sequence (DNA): TGTGCCAGCAGCACTCGTGGGGGGGCAGATACGCAGTATTTT. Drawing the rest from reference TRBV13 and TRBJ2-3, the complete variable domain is AAGVIQSPRHLIKEKRETATLKCYPIPRHDTVYWYQQGPGQDPQFLISFYEKMQSDKGSIPDRFSAQQFSDYHSELNMSSLELGDSALYFCASSTRGGADTQYFGPGTRLTVL.

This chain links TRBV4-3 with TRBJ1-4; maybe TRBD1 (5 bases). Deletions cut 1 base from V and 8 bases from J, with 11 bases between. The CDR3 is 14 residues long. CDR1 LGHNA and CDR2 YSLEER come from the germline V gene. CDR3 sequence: CASSQGEGLEKLFF. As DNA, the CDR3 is TGCGCCAGCAGCCAAGGGGAGGGGCTAGAAAAACTGTTTTTT.

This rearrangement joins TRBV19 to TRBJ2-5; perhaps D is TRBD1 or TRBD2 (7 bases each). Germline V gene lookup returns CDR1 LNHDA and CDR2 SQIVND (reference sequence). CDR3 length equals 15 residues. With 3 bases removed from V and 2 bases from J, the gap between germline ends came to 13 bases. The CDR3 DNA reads TGTGCCAGTAGTATTTCAGGGGGGGTTCAAGAGACCCAGTACTTC. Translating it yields CASSISGGVQETQYF.

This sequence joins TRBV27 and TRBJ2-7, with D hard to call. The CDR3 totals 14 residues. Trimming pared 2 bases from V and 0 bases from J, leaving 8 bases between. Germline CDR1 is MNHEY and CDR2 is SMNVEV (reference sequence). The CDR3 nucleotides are TGTGCCAGCAGTTTAACGACACTCTCCTACGAGCAGTACTTC. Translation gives CASSLTTLSYEQYF.